Each of the 20 T cell receptor beta chains below was sequenced from the same sample in a study of early T cells in non-severe SARS-CoV-2 infection. TCRdb itself ran the 5' RACE reads through MiXCR, one entry per CDR3 protein. The sample records roughly 80,000 distinct CDR3 sequences, 11% being singletons. The sequences come from whole blood, collected at baseline. These receptors came from an adult who was a healthcare worker with PCR-confirmed SARS-CoV-2 infection or an uninfected control (not recorded which).

Details on this clonotype: A read error is possible here, since a much larger clone lies one base away. The J gene is TRBJ2-6, the V gene TRBV13; the D is unclear. Looked up from germline, CDR1 is PRHDT and CDR2 is FYEKMQ (reference sequence). This CDR3 contains 13 residues. The CDR3 nucleotides read TGTGTCAGCCACCCCTCTGGGGCCAACGTCCTGACTTTC. Its translation: CVSHPSGANVLTF.

The chain couples TRBV11-2 to TRBJ2-1; D gene ambiguous. The V end was cut by 4 bases, the J end by 6 bases, with 10 bases between. CDR3 length: 13 residues. Germline V CDR1 and CDR2: SGHAT, FQNNGV. The DNA of the CDR3 is TGTGCCAGCAGCTATCAACTGTCCAATGAGCAGTTCTTC. Translating it yields CASSYQLSNEQFF.

This clonotype was recorded at least ten times. The V and J genes are TRBV7-2 and TRBJ1-3; D is undetermined. Germline V lookup: CDR1 SGHTA, CDR2 FQGNSA. V dropped 6 bases and J dropped 4 bases, with 4 bases sitting between them. This CDR3 has 11 amino acids. The CDR3 DNA follows: TGTGCCAGCAGGGCCGGAAACACCATATATTTT. Amino acid sequence: CASRAGNTIYF.

This clonotype was seen at least ten times. The chain employs TRBV7-6 and TRBJ1-2; D is undetermined. V dropped 4 bases and J dropped 6 bases, with 9 bases sitting between them. The CDR3 covers 12 residues. Germline V CDR1 and CDR2: SGHVS, FNYEAQ. CDR3 residues: CASSSDRNGYTF. In DNA form, the CDR3 reads TGTGCCAGCAGCTCCGACCGAAATGGCTACACCTTC.

The J gene is TRBJ2-6, the V gene TRBV3-1, with unresolved D. The CDR3 is 13 residues long. Germline values: CDR1 LGHDT, CDR2 YNNKEL (reference sequence). Trimming took 1 base from V and 7 from J, leaving 5 bases between them. The CDR3 sequence: CASSQGQANVLTF. The CDR3, as DNA: TGTGCCAGCAGCCAAGGTCAAGCCAACGTCCTGACTTTC.

This clonotype was seen more than once but under ten times. Germline and junction disagree at one end, which may indicate a read error. The chain is built from TRBV10-3 and TRBJ2-7; D is unclear. Germline V gene data show CDR1 as ENHRY and CDR2 as SYGVKD. The CDR3 loop spans 14 amino acids. As DNA, the CDR3 is TGTGCCATCAGTGGTGGGGTCGTTTCCTATGAGCAGTACTTC. This encodes CAISGGVVSYEQYF.

V and J are TRBV20-1 and TRBJ2-3; 8 positions match TRBD1. Germline CDR1 and CDR2: DFQATT and SNEGSKA (reference sequence). The junction had 17 bases not matched to a gene; V was cut back by 6 bases and J by 0 bases. This CDR3 has 18 residues. As DNA, the CDR3 is TGCAGTGCGCCCGACTCGCTGACAGGGGCATCTAGCACAGATACGCAGTATTTT. Its protein is CSAPDSLTGASSTDTQYF.

Turning to this clonotype: At one end, the junction sequence differs from germline, possibly due to a read error. The chain has TRBV7-9 and TRBJ1-6, with no clear D. This CDR3 contains 16 residues. The germline V gene has CDR1 SEHNR and CDR2 FQNEAQ (reference sequence). The CDR3 sequence is CASSLALPRLDSPLHF. CDR3 DNA: TGTGCCAGCAGCCTAGCCTTACCAAGGCTGGATTCACCCCTCCACTTT.

This clonotype was picked up a small number of times. The chain combines TRBV6-1 with TRBJ1-1, with 9 bases matching TRBD1. This CDR3 has 11 amino acids. With 6 bases clipped from V and 11 bases from J, the junction kept 4 bases outside the gene matches. Germline CDR1 and CDR2: MNHNS and SASEGT. The CDR3: CASRQGARAFF. The DNA for the CDR3 is TGTGCCAGCAGACAGGGGGCGAGGGCTTTCTTT.

This clonotype was seen many times. The chain carries TRBV14 and TRBJ2-5; D call uncertain. Trimming left V 0 bases short and J 4 bases short, with 6 bases between. Per germline, CDR1 SGHDN and CDR2 FVKESK. The CDR3 is 13 residues long. CDR3 nucleotide sequence: TGTGCCAGCAGCCAAGACAGCTTAGAGACCCAGTACTTC. Encoded protein: CASSQDSLETQYF.

The sample holds many counts of this clonotype. The chain links TRBV5-4 to TRBJ2-1; 11 bases map to TRBD1. Germline V lookup: CDR1 SGHNT, CDR2 YYREEE (reference sequence). The CDR3 spans 14 residues. V lost 4 bases to trimming and J lost 5 bases; unmatched junction nucleotides: 2. This CDR3 is CASSGQGANNEQFF. The CDR3 DNA follows: TGTGCCAGCAGCGGACAGGGGGCCAACAATGAGCAGTTCTTC.

As to this clonotype: This may stem from a read error, because a much larger clone lies one nucleotide away. The genes are TRBV11-2 and TRBJ2-3, with 7 bases lining up with TRBD1. V shed 4 bases and J 8 bases; nucleotides not matched to a gene: 6. Per germline, CDR1 SGHAT and CDR2 FQNNGV. The CDR3 is 13 residues long. The CDR3 spells CASSSTGVCTQYF. CDR3 nucleotide sequence: TGTGCCAGCAGCTCCACAGGGGTTTGTACGCAGTATTTT. Drawing the rest from reference TRBV11-2 and TRBJ2-3, the complete variable domain is EAGVAQSPRYKIIEKRQSVAFWCNPISGHATLYWYQQILGQGPKLLIQFQNNGVVDDSQLPKDRFSAERLKGVDSTLKIQPAKLEDSAVYLCASSSTGVCTQYFGPGTRLTVL.

The rearrangement joins TRBV15 to TRBJ1-2, with D maybe TRBD1 (5 bases). The germline V gene encodes CDR1 LNHNV and CDR2 YYDKDF (reference sequence). The CDR3 has 15 amino acids. Trimming removed 4 bases from V and 6 bases from J, with 18 bases in between. The CDR3 DNA reads TGTGCCACCAGCACCCGGGTTGCCGCGGGGGATGGCTACACCTTC. Translation gives CATSTRVAAGDGYTF.

This clonotype was found a few times. CDR3 nucleotides: TGCAGTTTGCGCAGGGGAAGCAATCAGCCCCAGCATTTT. This encodes CSLRRGSNQPQHF. V usage is TRBV29-1 and J usage is TRBJ1-5; D may be TRBD1 (6 bases). This CDR3 region has 13 residues. CDR1 SQVTM and CDR2 ANQGSEA come from the germline V gene.

The chain has TRBV5-1 and TRBJ2-1, with D uncertain. Deletions cut 7 bases from V and 6 bases from J, with 20 bases between. The germline gives CDR1 SGHRS, CDR2 YFSETQ. The CDR3 contains 15 residues. For the CDR3, the DNA is TGCGCCAGCCAACATCCGGGTTCCGAGGTCAATGAGCAGTTCTTC. As protein: CASQHPGSEVNEQFF.

The chain carries TRBV5-1 and TRBJ1-3; maybe TRBD1 (5 bases). Germline-derived CDR1 and CDR2 are SGHRS and YFSETQ. The V gene lost 3 bases and the J gene lost 0 bases, with 7 bases spanning the gap. The CDR3 totals 14 residues. The CDR3 protein is CASSSGLSGNTIYF. The CDR3 DNA follows: TGCGCCAGCAGCTCGGGGCTCTCTGGAAACACCATATATTTT.

Only a few counts were recorded for this clonotype. The V and J genes are TRBV3-1 and TRBJ2-5; 7 nucleotides agree with TRBD2. CDR3 size: 19 residues. V trimming: 2 bases; J trimming: 0 bases; junction bases outside the gene matches: 15. Per germline, CDR1 LGHDT and CDR2 YNNKEL (reference sequence). CDR3 amino acids: CASSQQSRASGHNQETQYF. The CDR3 DNA follows: TGTGCCAGCAGCCAACAGAGTCGGGCTAGCGGACACAACCAAGAGACCCAGTACTTC.

This clonotype was detected a few times. The V call is TRBV12-3 or TRBV12-4, the J call TRBJ2-5; D may match TRBD1 or TRBD2 (5 bases each). The CDR3 runs 13 residues. V lost 1 base, J lost 5 bases, and 8 bases lay in between. CDR3 sequence (DNA): TGTGCCAGCAGTTTAGGGGGGATGGAGACCCAGTACTTC. Its protein is CASSLGGMETQYF.

This clonotype was picked up a small number of times. The rearrangement joins TRBV11-2 to TRBJ1-1; D gene ambiguous. Germline CDR1 and CDR2: SGHAT and FQNNGV. The CDR3 length is 14 residues. The ends were cut back, 1 base at V and 5 bases at J, with 11 bases in the middle. The CDR3 protein is CASSLAGDGTEAFF. In DNA, the CDR3 is TGTGCCAGCAGCTTAGCTGGGGATGGAACTGAAGCTTTCTTT. The full variable domain, its missing parts supplied by reference TRBV11-2 and TRBJ1-1, is EAGVAQSPRYKIIEKRQSVAFWCNPISGHATLYWYQQILGQGPKLLIQFQNNGVVDDSQLPKDRFSAERLKGVDSTLKIQPAKLEDSAVYLCASSLAGDGTEAFFGQGTRLTVV.

This clonotype was seen more than once but under ten times. The V call is TRBV7-9, the J call TRBJ1-1; no firm D call. The CDR3 is made up of 13 amino acids. CDR1 and CDR2 from the germline V gene are SEHNR and FQNEAQ (reference sequence). The V end was cut by 3 bases, the J end by 2 bases, with 7 bases between. The CDR3 reads CASSFRLNTEAFF. For the CDR3, the DNA is TGTGCCAGCAGCTTCCGGTTAAACACTGAAGCTTTCTTT.